This T cell receptor (beta chain) appears in the sequencing data of a study of T cell changes during pregnancy in multiple sclerosis. Repertoires were generated with immunoSEQ multiplex PCR, while TCRdb's copy carries only in-frame clones and drops some. Of tens of thousands of clones in the sample, 92% were seen once. Germline V gene lookup returns CDR1 MDHEN and CDR2 SYDVKM. The CDR3 spans 13 residues. Trimming stripped 3 bases from V and 0 bases from J, with 6 bases between. The sequencing here drew on CD4+ T cells from peripheral blood mononuclear cells, taken in the second trimester of pregnancy. The chain joins TRBV28 to TRBJ2-7; D ambiguous. The sequence was obtained from a female donor with multiple sclerosis, enrolled in a pregnancy study. The CDR3 nucleotides read TGTGCCAGCAGTTTTTCATTCTCCTACGAGCAGTACTTC. Translating gives CASSFSFSYEQYF.